Sequencing of this TCR beta chain was carried out in a study of T cells in Graves' hyperthyroidism and ophthalmopathy. This clonotype has ten or more counts. This CDR3 spans 15 amino acids. The germline gives CDR1 MNHEY, CDR2 SVGAGI. The V gene end was trimmed by 0 bases and the J gene end by 7 bases; junction bases not matched to a gene: 9. TCR beta CDR3 regions were amplified from RNA transcripts. The primer set for the first-round RT-PCR of the TCR CDR3 was HTBI. TCRdb used MiXCR to reprocess the multiplex PCR reads, holding one entry per CDR3 protein. The sample includes 200,000 to 250,000 distinct CDR3 sequences, more than 20% seen only once; the top ten take about a third.

The source of this sequence is a woman in her forties with Graves' ophthalmopathy. The chain uses TRBV6-5 and TRBJ2-7; 7 nucleotides match TRBD2. The specimen sequenced was blood. In DNA form, the CDR3 reads TGTGCCAGCAGTTACTCGAGGGAGGGCCCTCGTGAGCAGTACTTC. It translates to CASSYSREGPREQYF.